This TCR beta chain comes out of a study of T cells in Graves' hyperthyroidism and ophthalmopathy. The study excluded patients with uncontrolled infection, other autoimmune disease, pregnancy or lactation. In making diagnoses, clinical symptoms, serum thyroxine and TRAb, thyroid ultrasound and orbital computed tomography were all used. In regard to this clonotype: Its target is unknown.

Study-wide findings and caveats: Ophthalmopathy prediction by the model preceded onset by a median about 6.5 months. Blood samples included most of the expanded thyroid clonotypes exceeding 0.001.

What was amplified from RNA transcripts were TCR beta CDR3 regions. The HTBI set primed first-round TCR CDR3 RT-PCR. MiXCR was run by TCRdb on the multiplex PCR reads, yielding one entry per CDR3 protein. The sample records about 660,000 distinct CDR3 sequences, roughly 46% being singletons. The V end was cut by 5 bases, the J end by 4 bases, with 11 bases between. This CDR3 has 13 residues. The J gene is TRBJ1-2, the V gene TRBV12-3 or TRBV12-4; unclear D gene. This TCR came from an adult man with Graves' disease, either hyperthyroidism or ophthalmopathy (not recorded which). The sample was peripheral blood or thyroid tissue (not recorded which). The CDR3 DNA is TGTGCCAGCAGTGAGTCGCACGTCTATGGCTACACCTTC. Encoded protein: CASSESHVYGYTF.